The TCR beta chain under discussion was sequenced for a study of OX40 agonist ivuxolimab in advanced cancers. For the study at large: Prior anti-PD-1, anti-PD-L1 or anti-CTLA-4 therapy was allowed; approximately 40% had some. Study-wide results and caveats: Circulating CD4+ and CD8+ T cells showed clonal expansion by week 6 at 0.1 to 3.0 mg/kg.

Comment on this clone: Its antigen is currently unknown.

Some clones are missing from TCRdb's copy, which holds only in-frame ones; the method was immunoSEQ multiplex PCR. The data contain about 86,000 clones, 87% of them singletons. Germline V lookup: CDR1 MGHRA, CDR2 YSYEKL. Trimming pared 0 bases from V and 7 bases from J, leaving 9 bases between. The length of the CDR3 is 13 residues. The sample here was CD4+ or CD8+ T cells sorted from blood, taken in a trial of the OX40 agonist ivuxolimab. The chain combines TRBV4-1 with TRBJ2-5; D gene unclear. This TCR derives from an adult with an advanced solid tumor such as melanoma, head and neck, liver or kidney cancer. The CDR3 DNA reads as TGCGCCAGCAGCCAAGATATAGGCCGGACCCAGTACTTC. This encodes CASSQDIGRTQYF.